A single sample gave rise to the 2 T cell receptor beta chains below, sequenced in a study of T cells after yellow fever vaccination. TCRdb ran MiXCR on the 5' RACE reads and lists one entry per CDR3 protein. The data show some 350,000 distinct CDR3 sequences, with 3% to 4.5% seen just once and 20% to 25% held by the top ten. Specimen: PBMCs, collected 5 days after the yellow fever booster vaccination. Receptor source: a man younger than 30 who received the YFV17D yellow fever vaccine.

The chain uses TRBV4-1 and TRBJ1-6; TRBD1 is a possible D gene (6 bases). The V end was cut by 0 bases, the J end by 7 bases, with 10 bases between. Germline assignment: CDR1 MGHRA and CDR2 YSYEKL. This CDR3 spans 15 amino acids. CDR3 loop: CASSQESQGNSPLHF. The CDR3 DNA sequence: TGCGCCAGCAGCCAAGAGTCACAGGGAAATTCACCCCTCCACTTT.

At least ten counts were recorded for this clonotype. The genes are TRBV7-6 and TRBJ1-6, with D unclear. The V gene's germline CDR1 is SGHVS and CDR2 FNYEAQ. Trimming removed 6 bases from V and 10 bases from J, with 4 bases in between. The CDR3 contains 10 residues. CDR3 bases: TGTGCCAGCAGGGGGTCACCCCTCCACTTT. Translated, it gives CASRGSPLHF.